The 19 T cell receptor beta chains reported below all come from one sample, sequenced in a study of T-cell memory formation after mild COVID-19. TCRdb ran MiXCR on the 5' RACE reads and lists one entry per CDR3 protein. The sample carries 400,000 to 500,000 distinct CDR3 sequences, approximately 20% recorded once. Specimen: PBMCs or a T cell subset sorted from them (not recorded which). The origin of the receptors is an adult woman who had mild COVID-19 (a few samples of this study predate the infection). Cell type and time point are not known.

The rearrangement uses TRBV7-9 and TRBJ1-1; D is unresolved. V was pared by 4 bases and J by 1 base, with 16 bases between. The CDR3 is 16 residues long. Germline CDR1 reads SEHNR; CDR2 reads FQNEAQ (reference sequence). In nucleotides, the CDR3 is TGTGCCAGCAGCTACCTGGGTCGGCAGGCGAACACTGAAGCTTTCTTT. This translates into CASSYLGRQANTEAFF.

The V and J genes are TRBV10-3 and TRBJ2-7; no clear D. V lost 3 bases and J 5 bases, leaving 5 bases between the germline ends. CDR3 length: 11 residues. CDR1 and CDR2 from the germline V gene are ENHRY and SYGVKD. DNA of the CDR3: TGTGCCATCAGTGAATCCCACGAGCAGTACTTC. It is translated as CAISESHEQYF.

The V gene is TRBV6-2 or TRBV6-3, the J gene TRBJ2-1; D assignment may be TRBD1 or TRBD2 (5 bases each). Trimming stripped 7 bases from V and 3 bases from J, with 13 bases between. The CDR3 is 14 amino acids. Germline values: CDR1 MNHEY, CDR2 SVGEGT. CDR3 DNA: TGTGCCAGCAAGGACGGGACCGTCTACAATGAGCAGTTCTTC. It translates to CASKDGTVYNEQFF.

The rearrangement links TRBV18 to TRBJ1-2; 8 bases are a match to TRBD1. This CDR3 is built from 14 residues. With V trimmed by 3 bases and J by 4 bases, 4 bases remained unmatched. Germline V gene sequence: CDR1 KGHSH, CDR2 LQKENI. This chain's CDR3 is CASSPRTGSYGYTF. The CDR3 DNA reads TGTGCCAGCTCACCCCGGACAGGGAGCTATGGCTACACCTTC.

The sample holds a few counts of this clonotype. This rearrangement joins TRBV2 to TRBJ1-3; D remains unclear. With 9 bases removed from V and 0 bases from J, the gap between germline ends came to 6 bases. The CDR3 has 12 amino acids. CDR1 is SNHLY and CDR2 is FYNNEI in the germline V gene. The CDR3 is CARKASGNTIYF. The CDR3 DNA sequence: TGTGCCAGGAAAGCCTCTGGAAACACCATATATTTT.

V is TRBV6-2 or TRBV6-3 and J is TRBJ2-1, with D unclear. Trimming pared 1 base from V and 6 bases from J, leaving 7 bases between. The germline V gene has CDR1 MNHEY and CDR2 SVGEGT. The CDR3 is 13 amino acids. The CDR3 is CASSYLWGNEQFF. The CDR3 DNA reads as TGTGCCAGCAGTTACTTATGGGGCAATGAGCAGTTCTTC.

The CDR3 sequence: CASSFSLPDTQYF. The DNA for the CDR3 is TGTGCCAGCAGTTTCTCCCTTCCAGATACGCAGTATTTT. The chain is built from TRBV2 and TRBJ2-3; D gene unclear. With 5 bases removed from V and 4 bases from J, the gap between germline ends came to 10 bases. The germline CDR1 and CDR2 sequences are SNHLY and FYNNEI. The CDR3 runs to 13 residues. Variable domain in full (rest from reference TRBV2 and TRBJ2-3): EPEVTQTPSHQVTQMGQEVILRCVPISNHLYFYWYRQILGQKVEFLVSFYNNEISEKSEIFDDQFSVERPDGSNFTLKIRSTKLEDSAMYFCASSFSLPDTQYFGPGTRLTVL.

In its sample, this clonotype was seen a few times. V and J are TRBV18 and TRBJ1-1; TRBD1 might be the D (5 bases). Germline V gene sequence: CDR1 KGHSH, CDR2 LQKENI. V was shortened by 6 bases and J by 1 base, with 12 bases between the two germline ends. CDR3 size: 14 residues. This chain's CDR3 is CASSRQSTNTEAFF. DNA of the CDR3: TGTGCCAGCTCCCGACAGTCTACGAACACTGAAGCTTTCTTT.

The chain employs TRBV20-1 and TRBJ2-5, with D possibly being TRBD1 (6 bases). CDR1 is DFQATT, CDR2 SNEGSKA, per germline (reference sequence). The CDR3 is made up of 15 amino acids. V was cut by 5 bases and J by 3 bases, with 19 bases left in between. The CDR3 reads CSALPRTAPEETQYF. The CDR3 DNA reads TGCAGTGCTCTACCCCGGACAGCCCCCGAAGAGACCCAGTACTTC.

This chain links TRBV9 with TRBJ2-7; 8 bases fit TRBD1. Germline V CDR1 and CDR2: SGDLS, YYNGEE. This CDR3 comprises 14 residues. J lost 5 bases, V lost 3 bases, and 7 bases had no gene match. This CDR3 is CASSAPDREDEQYF. The CDR3 DNA is TGTGCCAGCAGCGCCCCGGACAGGGAAGACGAGCAGTACTTC.

This clonotype was observed a handful of times. The chain employs TRBV6-2 or TRBV6-3 and TRBJ1-2; D uncertain. The CDR3 runs 15 residues. Germline assignment: CDR1 MNHEY and CDR2 SVGEGT. V was shortened by 5 bases and J by 8 bases, with 21 bases between the two germline ends. The CDR3 bases are TGTGCCAGCAGTCCCCTTGACCCAAGCCTCGGGGGCTACACCTTC. Translation: CASSPLDPSLGGYTF.

This clonotype was recorded a few times. The chain is built from TRBV6-6 and TRBJ1-2; perhaps TRBD1 as D (5 bases). Germline CDR1 and CDR2: MNHNY and SVGAGI (reference sequence). The V and J ends lost 5 bases and 6 bases respectively, with 13 bases between them. The length of the CDR3 is 13 residues. The CDR3 coding sequence is TGTGCCAGCAGTAACAGGAATCGGAATGGCTACACCTTC. This encodes CASSNRNRNGYTF.

The chain is built from TRBV27 and TRBJ2-3; no clear D. Trimming left V 2 bases short and J 2 bases short, with 8 bases between. This CDR3 has 14 amino acids. Germline assignment: CDR1 MNHEY and CDR2 SMNVEV (reference sequence). The CDR3 coding sequence is TGTGCCAGCAGTTTAGTCCCATACACAGATACGCAGTATTTT. The encoded protein is CASSLVPYTDTQYF.

The gene calls are TRBV29-1 and TRBJ2-7, with 8 bases lining up with TRBD1. Germline V gene lookup returns CDR1 SQVTM and CDR2 ANQGSEA. The V segment lost 7 bases and the J segment 2 bases; nucleotides outside the gene matches: 7. The CDR3 loop spans 13 amino acids. CDR3 bases: TGCAGCGCCGGACGACAGGGGACCTACGAGCAGTACTTC. The encoded protein is CSAGRQGTYEQYF.

This clonotype was recorded a few times. The chain carries TRBV6-5 and TRBJ1-4; 10 bases align to TRBD1. The CDR3 has 19 residues. Germline CDR1 is MNHEY and CDR2 is SVGAGI. The V and J ends lost 0 bases and 13 bases, in that order; junction bases with no gene match: 20. CDR3 residues: CASSYSWYLGQGFFMLLFF. The CDR3 nucleotides are TGTGCCAGCAGTTACTCTTGGTATTTGGGACAGGGGTTCTTCATGTTACTGTTTTTT.

This sequence joins TRBV25-1 and TRBJ2-7; 16 nucleotides align to TRBD2. The CDR3 contains 18 residues. J lost 5 bases, V lost 4 bases, and 11 bases had no gene match. Germline V lookup: CDR1 MGHDK, CDR2 SYGVNS. Here the CDR3 DNA reads TGTGCCAGCAGTGGGTGGACGGGACTAGCGGGAGGGCCGAACGAGCAGTACTTC. Protein: CASSGWTGLAGGPNEQYF.

This clonotype was observed a handful of times. V and J are TRBV12-3 or TRBV12-4 and TRBJ2-3; D is undetermined. V was shortened by 5 bases and J by 0 bases, with 9 bases between the two germline ends. The CDR3 spans 14 residues. The CDR3 DNA reads as TGTGCCAGCAGTGGTCGTTCTAGCACAGATACGCAGTATTTT. It specifies CASSGRSSTDTQYF.

This clonotype was recorded a few times. V gene TRBV20-1 combines with J gene TRBJ1-2, with a possible D match to TRBD1 (6 bases). Trimming took 1 base from V and 7 from J, leaving 16 bases between them. The germline CDR1 and CDR2 sequences are DFQATT and SNEGSKA (reference sequence). This CDR3 has 14 residues. The CDR3 DNA is TGCAGTGCTAGAGCGGACAGACTTATCTCTGGCTACACCTTC. It codes for CSARADRLISGYTF.

This clonotype occurred a few times. The V gene is TRBV4-1, the J gene TRBJ2-3; TRBD1 agrees at 8 bases. CDR3 length: 15 residues. Trimming removed 4 bases from V and 10 bases from J; junction bases left unmatched: 13. Germline V gives CDR1 MGHRA, CDR2 YSYEKL. The CDR3 DNA is TGCGCCAGCAGCCTCTACATCGGGACAGGCCAAGCGCAGTATTTT. It specifies CASSLYIGTGQAQYF.